This T cell receptor (beta chain) stems from a study of molecular identifiers for immune sequencing clone quantification. Germline CDR1 is MNHNY and CDR2 is SVGAGI (reference sequence). Deletions cut 4 bases from V and 0 bases from J, with 13 bases between. The CDR3 sequence is 16 residues long. In this sample, this clonotype turned up many times. TCRdb reanalysed the PCR reads using MiXCR and keeps one entry per CDR3 protein. The sample shows fewer than 45,000 distinct CDR3 sequences, about a fifth of them seen only once. This receptor was obtained from a human donor in good health. Some libraries in this study had Jurkat cell RNA spiked in. The chain links TRBV6-6 to TRBJ2-4; D is possibly TRBD1 (6 bases). Sample: naive CD8+ T cells from blood, with Jurkat cell RNA spiked in. Stated subset: FACS-sorted CD8+CD4-CCR7+CD45RA+ naive T cells. In DNA form, the CDR3 reads TGTGCCAGCAGTTTGGACAGAACCTTAGCCAAAAACATTCAGTACTTC. Amino acid sequence: CASSLDRTLAKNIQYF.